This paragraph reports one T cell receptor (beta chain). This sample was taken from a study of blood T cell repertoires in COVID-19. Study-wide context: From the United States, Italy and Spain came samples of acute and convalescent COVID-19. T cells, B-cell-depleted T cells, or PBMCs provided the cDNA or gDNA that served as material.

Original analysis: Amplifying reference gene primers gave estimates of nucleated cell counts. Using immunoSEQ multiplex PCR, the repertoire was profiled, and TCRdb retains in-frame clones only, with some absent. Clone size and the V and J calls come from that table; the DNA yielded D and trimming. The table includes about 300,000 clones, around 86% detected once. Living in about 25 US areas, the participants were between roughly 18 and 89 years of age. The CDR3 is 15 residues long. Germline V lookup: CDR1 MNHEY, CDR2 SVGEGT. The germline V and J ends were trimmed by 4 bases and 3 bases, with 16 bases remaining between them.

Material: PBMCs or T cells enriched from blood (not recorded which). The chain joins TRBV6-2 or TRBV6-3 to TRBJ2-7; D is possibly TRBD2 (6 bases). The receptor's source is a woman in her late teens or twenties who had recovered from COVID-19. DNA of the CDR3: TGTGCCAGCAGTTCGGCCTTGGGACTCCTCTACGAGCAGTACTTC. Translation: CASSSALGLLYEQYF.